This T cell receptor beta chain was documented in a study of cytomegalovirus exposure and HLA in healthy donors. This CDR3 contains 18 residues. Germline V gives CDR1 LGHNA, CDR2 YNFKEQ. Trimming cost V 4 bases and J 0 bases; bases outside gene matches: 11. A note on this clone: Its antigen remains unknown.

Study-level points and caveats: Earlier analysis yielded a pattern in which most TCR beta V segments were productive about 90% or about 30% of the time. The later analysis indicated that the majority of CMV-associated TCR beta chains appeared HLA-restricted. Other equally common chains were less clonally expanded than HLA-associated TCR beta chains, a later analysis showed. Information on immune exposure was restricted to one variable (CMV serostatus).

The PCR ran on 60 Vbeta and 13 Jbeta primers. Produced via immunoSEQ multiplex PCR; TCRdb's table is partial and in-frame only. The sample contains around 200,000 clones, more than 60% of which appear only once. The sequence came from a man aged 40-50 years in good health and CMV-seronegative. The sequenced sample consisted of PBMCs. The chain carries TRBV4-2 and TRBJ2-3, with 9 bases that match TRBD2. The CDR3 here is CASSPSALAGFSTDTQYF. CDR3 nucleotides: TGTGCCAGCAGCCCCAGTGCACTAGCGGGCTTTAGCACAGATACGCAGTATTTT.